What follows are 25 T cell receptor beta chains derived from one specimen sequenced in a study of blood T cell repertoires in COVID-19. Sequencing was performed with immunoSEQ multiplex PCR; in TCRdb, only in-frame clones are kept and a portion is missing. Of hundreds of thousands of clones in the sample, 86% were seen once. The source material was peripheral blood. The receptor set was obtained from a woman in her 30s with active or convalescent COVID-19.

This chain joins TRBV3-1 (or the pseudogene TRBV3-2) and TRBJ1-5; D remains unclear. The ends were cut back, 1 base at V and 4 bases at J, with 8 bases in the middle. The germline V gene encodes CDR1 LGHDT and CDR2 YNNKEL (reference sequence). This CDR3 is built from 14 residues. In DNA form, the CDR3 reads TGTGCCAGCAGCCAAGCTTCGGGGAATCAGCCCCAGCATTTT. This gives the protein CASSQASGNQPQHF.

V and J are TRBV5-1 and TRBJ2-2, with D uncertain. The CDR3 totals 14 residues. The V gene lost 0 bases and the J gene lost 5 bases, with 8 bases spanning the gap. CDR1 and CDR2 (germline): SGHRS, YFSETQ. As DNA, the CDR3 is TGCGCCAGCAGCTTGGGACACAAGACCGGGGAGCTGTTTTTT. Its translation is CASSLGHKTGELFF.

The table lists this clone with a few counts. The chain carries TRBV7-2 and TRBJ1-1; D perhaps matches TRBD1 (5 bases). This CDR3 has 13 residues. Germline CDR1 SGHTA, CDR2 FQGNSA. With 4 bases removed from V and 5 bases from J, the gap between germline ends came to 11 bases. CDR3 DNA: TGTGCCAGCAGCTACGGGGGGGGTACTGAAGCTTTCTTT. This translates into CASSYGGGTEAFF. The variable domain in full, completed from reference TRBV7-2 and TRBJ1-1, reads GAGVSQSPSNKVTEKGKDVELRCDPISGHTALYWYRQSLGQGLEFLIYFQGNSAPDKSGLPSDRFSAERTGGSVSTLTIQRTQQEDSAVYLCASSYGGGTEAFFGQGTRLTVV.

The chain couples TRBV19 to TRBJ2-2; 7 positions agree with TRBD1. V was pared by 7 bases and J by 6 bases, with 5 bases of the junction left unmatched. Germline values: CDR1 LNHDA, CDR2 SQIVND (reference sequence). The CDR3 spans 13 residues. The chain's CDR3 is CASKRGLAGELFF. CDR3 in DNA: TGTGCCAGTAAAAGGGGGCTCGCCGGGGAGCTGTTTTTT.

The chain carries TRBV27 and TRBJ1-4; 9 positions match TRBD1. CDR1 is MNHEY, CDR2 SMNVEV, per germline (reference sequence). The V and J ends lost 2 bases and 12 bases, in that order; junction bases with no gene match: 10. The length of the CDR3 is 15 residues. CDR3 loop: CASSLRNTGGDELFF. In DNA, the CDR3 is TGTGCCAGCAGTTTAAGAAACACAGGGGGCGATGAACTGTTTTTT.

With regard to this clone: The junction departs from germline at one end; a sequencing error may be responsible. This rearrangement joins TRBV11-1 to TRBJ2-1; weak D call: TRBD1 (6 bases). The CDR3 consists of 15 residues. Germline values: CDR1 SGHAT, CDR2 FQDESV (reference sequence). The CDR3 sequence is CASSPTRRGYSEQFF. As DNA, the CDR3 is TGTGCCAGCAGCCCGACCCGCAGGGGCTACAGTGAGCAGTTCTTC.

The rearrangement links TRBV27 to TRBJ2-7, with TRBD1 identical over 7 bases. Germline trimming cut 2 bases from V and 2 bases from J; bases unmatched to any gene: 3. CDR1 is MNHEY, CDR2 SMNVEV, per germline (reference sequence). The CDR3 contains 14 residues. The CDR3 DNA is TGTGCCAGCAGTTTACCGGGACAGACCTACGAGCAGTACTTC. Amino acid sequence: CASSLPGQTYEQYF.

CDR3 coding DNA: TGTGCCAGCAGCCGGACAGGGGAAGGAACTGAAGCTTTCTTT. Encoded protein: CASSRTGEGTEAFF. V and J are TRBV5-6 and TRBJ1-1; TRBD1 agrees at 9 bases. The germline V gene encodes CDR1 SGHDT and CDR2 YYEEEE. V dropped 4 bases and J dropped 5; count of bases not matched to a gene: 6. CDR3 length: 14 residues.

The J gene is TRBJ1-2, the V gene TRBV3-1 (or the pseudogene TRBV3-2); D is possibly TRBD1 (6 bases). Trimming stripped 4 bases from V and 8 bases from J, with 14 bases between. This CDR3 has 13 amino acids. Germline assignment: CDR1 LGHDT and CDR2 YNNKEL (reference sequence). CDR3 amino acids: CASSRQAGGGYTF. The CDR3 DNA follows: TGTGCCAGCAGCCGACAGGCCGGGGGGGGCTACACCTTC.

This rearrangement joins TRBV6-1 to TRBJ2-2; a weak D match, TRBD2 (5 bases). CDR1 and CDR2 (germline): MNHNS, SASEGT. The CDR3 sequence is 16 residues long. V was shortened by 2 bases and J by 7 bases, with 17 bases between the two germline ends. The CDR3 DNA reads TGTGCCAGCAGTGAAATGACTCAGCCCCGGGGCGGGGAGCTGTTTTTT. It encodes CASSEMTQPRGGELFF.

The V and J genes are TRBV6-5 and TRBJ1-2, with TRBD1 matching 9 bases. The CDR3 is 14 amino acids. Losses at the gene ends were 6 bases for V and 4 bases for J; bases not matched to a gene: 6. Germline V CDR1 and CDR2: MNHEY, SVGAGI. CDR3 sequence (DNA): TGTGCCAGCAGCCCCCGGACAGGGGTCTATGGCTACACCTTC. Amino acids: CASSPRTGVYGYTF.

This clone was seen only a few times. The chain recombines TRBV5-1 with TRBJ1-5, with 7 bases that match TRBD1. The V segment lost 1 base and the J segment 3 bases; nucleotides outside the gene matches: 4. The germline gives CDR1 SGHRS, CDR2 YFSETQ. The CDR3 is 15 residues long. CDR3 in amino acids: CASSLMGQYNQPQHF. CDR3 DNA: TGCGCCAGCAGCTTGATGGGACAGTACAATCAGCCCCAGCATTTT.

This chain connects TRBV5-8 to TRBJ1-4; D possibly corresponds to TRBD1 (5 bases). The germline V gene has CDR1 SGHTS and CDR2 YDEGEE. The CDR3 consists of 17 residues. The V gene lost 6 bases and the J gene lost 4 bases, with 22 bases spanning the gap. The CDR3: CASTLRRTRGHNEKLFF. CDR3 nucleotides: TGTGCCAGCACGCTAAGGCGAACGCGGGGCCATAATGAAAAACTGTTTTTT.

The chain carries TRBV19 and TRBJ1-1; possibly TRBD1 for D (6 bases). V dropped 5 bases and J dropped 1 base, with 11 bases sitting between them. The length of the CDR3 is 14 residues. Germline loops: CDR1 LNHDA, CDR2 SQIVND (reference sequence). This CDR3 reads CASSRQEKNTEAFF. In DNA, the CDR3 is TGTGCCAGTAGTCGACAGGAGAAGAACACTGAAGCTTTCTTT.

The chain combines TRBV5-4 with TRBJ2-7, with a possible D match to TRBD1 (6 bases). CDR3 size: 13 residues. With 4 bases removed from V and 3 bases from J, the gap between germline ends came to 11 bases. Germline V lookup: CDR1 SGHNT, CDR2 YYREEE (reference sequence). The CDR3 DNA sequence: TGTGCCAGCAGCCCGGGGACAAACTACGAGCAGTACTTC. Translated: CASSPGTNYEQYF. The full variable domain, with the rest looked up from reference TRBV5-4 and TRBJ2-7, is ETGVTQSPTHLIKTRGQQVTLRCSSQSGHNTVSWYQQALGQGPQFIFQYYREEENGRGNFPPRFSGLQFPNYSSELNVNALELDDSALYLCASSPGTNYEQYFGPGTRLTVT.

The chain is built from TRBV7-6 and TRBJ1-3; D is uncertain. CDR3 length equals 17 residues. Germline lookup yields CDR1 SGHVS and CDR2 FNYEAQ. Trimming took 0 bases from V and 0 from J, leaving 12 bases between them. CDR3 region: CASSLAPTSISGNTIYF. The CDR3 DNA sequence: TGTGCCAGCAGCTTAGCTCCCACTTCCATCTCTGGAAACACCATATATTTT.

The chain carries TRBV19 and TRBJ1-1; D is uncertain. CDR1 is LNHDA, CDR2 SQIVND, per germline (reference sequence). V dropped 7 bases and J dropped 1 base, with 10 bases sitting between them. This CDR3 is 13 amino acids long. The chain's CDR3 is CASNVGANTEAFF. For the CDR3, the DNA is TGTGCCAGTAATGTCGGAGCGAACACTGAAGCTTTCTTT.

The rearrangement uses TRBV5-6 and TRBJ2-3, with 11 bases identical to TRBD2. The CDR3 consists of 19 residues. Per germline, CDR1 SGHDT and CDR2 YYEEEE. The junction had 13 bases not matched to a gene; V was cut back by 0 bases and J by 4 bases. This CDR3 reads CASSLEVTAGTSGSDTQYF. In DNA form, the CDR3 reads TGTGCCAGCAGCTTGGAAGTGACGGCCGGGACTAGCGGATCAGATACGCAGTATTTT.

The chain joins TRBV5-4 to TRBJ1-2; D not resolved. CDR3 length equals 14 residues. Trimming shortened V by 6 bases and J by 4 bases, and 16 bases separated the two germline ends. CDR1 and CDR2 from the germline V gene are SGHNT and YYREEE (reference sequence). CDR3 loop: CASTLGGNPYGYTF. The CDR3, as DNA: TGTGCCAGCACCCTGGGAGGGAACCCCTATGGCTACACCTTC. Full variable domain (missing parts from reference TRBV5-4 and TRBJ1-2): ETGVTQSPTHLIKTRGQQVTLRCSSQSGHNTVSWYQQALGQGPQFIFQYYREEENGRGNFPPRFSGLQFPNYSSELNVNALELDDSALYLCASTLGGNPYGYTFGSGTRLTVV.

The V and J genes are TRBV10-1 and TRBJ2-7, with a weak D call TRBD1 (6 bases). Trimming took off 5 bases at V and 4 bases at J, with 12 bases between the two ends. The length of the CDR3 is 13 residues. Germline values: CDR1 WNHNN, CDR2 SYGVQD (reference sequence). The CDR3 DNA is TGCGCCAGCAGTACCCAGGGGAAGTACGAGCAGTACTTC. Residues: CASSTQGKYEQYF.

V is TRBV19 and J is TRBJ2-1; 10 positions match TRBD2. The trim removed 6 bases at V and 7 bases at J, leaving 9 bases unmatched. There are 15 residues in the CDR3. The germline V gene encodes CDR1 LNHDA and CDR2 SQIVND (reference sequence). The CDR3 DNA is TGTGCCAGTAGGGTGAAAGCGGGGGGGCCTAATGAGCAGTTCTTC. Residues: CASRVKAGGPNEQFF.

The chain is built from TRBV6-6 and TRBJ1-4; a possible D gene is TRBD1 (5 bases). The V end was cut by 5 bases, the J end by 5 bases, with 15 bases between. CDR1 MNHNY and CDR2 SVGAGI come from the germline V gene (reference sequence). The CDR3 contains 15 residues. CDR3 sequence: CASSTRGGENEKLFF. The CDR3 DNA follows: TGTGCCAGCAGTACCCGCGGGGGTGAAAATGAAAAACTGTTTTTT.

The chain has TRBV7-9 and TRBJ1-4; possible D gene TRBD1, 6 bases. The V and J ends lost 2 bases and 8 bases respectively, with 9 bases between them. Germline-derived CDR1 and CDR2 are SEHNR and FQNEAQ (reference sequence). The CDR3 is made up of 13 amino acids. The CDR3 region has the DNA TGTGCCAGCAGCTTACAGGGGCGGGAAAAACTGTTTTTT. Protein: CASSLQGREKLFF.

The rearrangement uses TRBV5-4 and TRBJ2-7, with 11 bases that match TRBD2. J gave up 0 bases and V 3 bases, and 5 bases lay outside the gene matches. Germline lookup yields CDR1 SGHNT and CDR2 YYREEE (reference sequence). The CDR3 has 16 amino acids. The CDR3 region is CASSSMTSGVSYEQYF. As DNA, the CDR3 is TGTGCCAGCAGCTCCATGACTAGCGGGGTCTCCTACGAGCAGTACTTC.

There are a few counts of this clone. The chain combines TRBV11-2 with TRBJ2-7; the match to TRBD2 covers 12 bases. V lost 5 bases, J lost 8 bases, and 13 bases stayed unmatched. The CDR3 sequence is 16 residues long. Germline CDR1 reads SGHAT; CDR2 reads FQNNGV. Here the CDR3 reads CASSQTPRTSGIKQYF. The CDR3 coding sequence is TGTGCCAGCAGCCAAACCCCCCGGACTAGCGGGATCAAGCAGTACTTC.